These 8 T cell receptor beta chains came from one sample sequenced in a study of blood T cells in healthy people across ages (dated by TCRdb to the mid-2010s). The library was generated by 5' RACE. Sequencing was carried out with an Illumina HiSeq 2500. A second PCR of 7 to 11 cycles was run with a J-beta primer mix and a sample-barcoded 5' primer. Through fastp at Q25 and MiXCR, TCRdb rebuilt clones from the public reads, retaining in-frame beta chains. Each CDR3 protein appears once, grouped with its most common genes and DNA. This sample has hundreds of thousands of distinct CDR3 sequences in its table, and approximately 53% of those were observed once. Together, the top ten hold about a quarter of the sample. Sequencing was carried out using blood. The receptor set was obtained from a man aged 40-55 years in good health.

The chain has TRBV29-1 and TRBJ2-7; no firm D call. The CDR3 is made up of 12 amino acids. Trimming removed 5 bases from V and 0 bases from J, with 8 bases in between. The germline V gene encodes CDR1 SQVTM and CDR2 ANQGSEA. CDR3 in amino acids: CSVQYSSYEQYF. CDR3 in DNA: TGCAGCGTTCAGTACAGCTCCTACGAGCAGTACTTC.

Only a few counts were recorded for this clonotype. The rearrangement uses TRBV28 and TRBJ2-1; tentative D call: TRBD1 (5 bases). V lost 6 bases, J lost 4 bases, and 10 bases lay in between. Germline V gene sequence: CDR1 MDHEN, CDR2 SYDVKM. The CDR3 has 13 amino acids. The DNA of the CDR3 is TGTGCCAGCAGGGAACAGGTGTACAATGAGCAGTTCTTC. Translated: CASREQVYNEQFF.

V gene TRBV3-1 combines with J gene TRBJ2-1; possibly TRBD2 for D (6 bases). Between the trimmed V and J ends, which lost 0 bases and 5 bases, there was a span of 11 bases. Germline assignment: CDR1 LGHDT and CDR2 YNNKEL (reference sequence). The CDR3 sequence is 15 residues long. CDR3 in amino acids: CASSQDPGGDNEQFF. As DNA, the CDR3 is TGTGCCAGCAGCCAAGATCCCGGGGGAGACAATGAGCAGTTCTTC.

V and J are TRBV6-1 and TRBJ2-4; TRBD2 aligns across 7 bases. The CDR3 consists of 17 residues. Germline CDR1 and CDR2: MNHNS and SASEGT. The ends lost 5 bases at V and 3 bases at J; junction bases unmatched: 13. This CDR3 is CASSRLGRALGKNIQYF. Here the CDR3 DNA reads TGTGCCAGCAGTCGCTTGGGGAGGGCACTGGGCAAAAACATTCAGTACTTC.

This clonotype was found once. J is TRBJ2-3 and V is TRBV30; D is possibly TRBD1 or TRBD2 (5 bases each). V dropped 4 bases and J dropped 6 bases, with 11 bases sitting between them. The CDR3 consists of 12 residues. Germline loops: CDR1 GTSNPN, CDR2 SVGIG (reference sequence). In nucleotides, the CDR3 is TGTGCCTGGACCTTGGGGGTCGATACGCAGTATTTT. It yields the protein CAWTLGVDTQYF. Full variable domain (rest looked up from reference TRBV30 and TRBJ2-3): SQTIHQWPATLVQPVGSPLSLECTVEGTSNPNLYWYRQAAGRGLQLLFYSVGIGQISSEVPQNLSASRPQDRQFILSSKKLLLSDSGFYLCAWTLGVDTQYFGPGTRLTVL.

This chain connects TRBV4-2 to TRBJ1-4; D may be TRBD1 (5 bases). Germline V gene sequence: CDR1 LGHNA, CDR2 YNFKEQ. V lost 8 bases to trimming and J lost 8 bases, with 21 bases between them. CDR3 size: 15 residues. The CDR3 protein is CASGVTAREIEKLFF. CDR3 coding DNA: TGTGCCAGCGGAGTGACGGCCAGGGAAATAGAAAAACTGTTTTTT.

This chain connects TRBV29-1 to TRBJ2-7, with D maybe TRBD2 (6 bases). Germline CDR1 is SQVTM and CDR2 is ANQGSEA. Trimming took off 4 bases at V and 0 bases at J, with 13 bases between the two ends. This CDR3 has 14 amino acids. The DNA for the CDR3 is TGCAGCGTTGGGCTAGCGTTCAACTCCTACGAGCAGTACTTC. It encodes CSVGLAFNSYEQYF.

The table lists this clonotype with a few counts. V and J are TRBV5-1 and TRBJ2-1, with 7 bases lining up with TRBD1. Trimming removed 5 bases from V and 4 bases from J; junction bases left unmatched: 6. In germline, CDR1 is SGHRS, CDR2 YFSETQ. The CDR3 has 14 residues. CDR3 region: CASRVDRSYNEQFF. In nucleotides, the CDR3 is TGCGCCAGCAGGGTGGACAGGTCATACAATGAGCAGTTCTTC.